This T cell receptor beta chain was observed in a study of blood T cell repertoires in COVID-19. This clone was picked up many times. Other nucleotide sequences in the sample specify the same CDR3. The repertoire was sequenced with immunoSEQ multiplex PCR; TCRdb's copy has only in-frame clones and lacks some. The repertoire holds over 400,000 clones, with 85% to 90% as singletons. The CDR3 contains 15 residues. Germline CDR1 reads SGDLS; CDR2 reads YYNGEE. V lost 0 bases to trimming and J lost 2 bases, with 12 bases between them. The receptor comes from a woman aged 50 to 60 with COVID-19, enrolled during active disease. V is TRBV9 and J is TRBJ2-7; D might be TRBD1 (6 bases). What was sequenced was peripheral blood. The CDR3: CASSVGTGPTYEQYF. CDR3 DNA: TGTGCCAGCAGCGTAGGTACAGGGCCTACCTACGAGCAGTACTTC.